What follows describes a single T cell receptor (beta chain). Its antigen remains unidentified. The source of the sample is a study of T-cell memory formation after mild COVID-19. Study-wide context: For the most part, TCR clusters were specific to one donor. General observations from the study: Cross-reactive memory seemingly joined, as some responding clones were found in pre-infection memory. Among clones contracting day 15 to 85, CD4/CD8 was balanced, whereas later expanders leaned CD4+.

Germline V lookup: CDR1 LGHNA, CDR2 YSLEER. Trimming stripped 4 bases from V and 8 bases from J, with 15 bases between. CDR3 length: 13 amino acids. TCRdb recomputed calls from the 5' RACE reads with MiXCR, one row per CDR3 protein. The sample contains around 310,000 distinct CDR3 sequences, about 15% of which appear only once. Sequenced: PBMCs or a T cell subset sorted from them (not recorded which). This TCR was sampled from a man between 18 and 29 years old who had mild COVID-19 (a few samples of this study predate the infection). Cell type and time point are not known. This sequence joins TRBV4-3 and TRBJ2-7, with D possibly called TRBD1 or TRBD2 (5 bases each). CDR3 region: CASSPQGSGQQYF. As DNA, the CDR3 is TGCGCCAGCAGCCCCCAGGGTTCGGGGCAGCAGTACTTC.